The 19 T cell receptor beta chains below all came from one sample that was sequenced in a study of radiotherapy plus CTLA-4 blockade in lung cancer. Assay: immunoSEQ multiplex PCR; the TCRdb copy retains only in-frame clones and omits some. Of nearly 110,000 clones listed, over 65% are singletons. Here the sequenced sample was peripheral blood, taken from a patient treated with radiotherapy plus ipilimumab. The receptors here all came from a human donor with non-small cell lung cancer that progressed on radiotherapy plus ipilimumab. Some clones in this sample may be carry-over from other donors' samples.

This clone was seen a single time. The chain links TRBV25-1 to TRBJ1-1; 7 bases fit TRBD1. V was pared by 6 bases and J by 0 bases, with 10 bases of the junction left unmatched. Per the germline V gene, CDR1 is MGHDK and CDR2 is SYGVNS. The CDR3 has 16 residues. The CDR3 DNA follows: TGTGCCAGCAGCTCCGCAGGGGGACCCTTGAACACTGAAGCTTTCTTT. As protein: CASSSAGGPLNTEAFF.

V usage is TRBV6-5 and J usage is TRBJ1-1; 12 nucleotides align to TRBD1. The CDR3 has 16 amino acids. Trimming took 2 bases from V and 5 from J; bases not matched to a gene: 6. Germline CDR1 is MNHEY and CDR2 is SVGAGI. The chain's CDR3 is CASSYIRGQGATEAFF. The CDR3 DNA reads TGTGCCAGCAGTTACATTAGGGGACAGGGGGCTACTGAAGCTTTCTTT.

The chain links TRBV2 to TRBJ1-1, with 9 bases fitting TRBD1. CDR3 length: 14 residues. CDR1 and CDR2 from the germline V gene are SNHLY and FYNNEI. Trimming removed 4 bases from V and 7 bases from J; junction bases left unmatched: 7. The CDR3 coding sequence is TGTGCCAGCAGTGGGGACAGGGCCTCGAGTGAAGCTTTCTTT. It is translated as CASSGDRASSEAFF.

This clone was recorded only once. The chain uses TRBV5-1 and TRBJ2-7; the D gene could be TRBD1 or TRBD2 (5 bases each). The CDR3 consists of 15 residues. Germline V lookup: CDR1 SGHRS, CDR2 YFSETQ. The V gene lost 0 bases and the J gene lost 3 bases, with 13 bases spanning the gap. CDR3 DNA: TGCGCCAGCAGCTTGGCCGGGGCAGGGTACTACGAGCAGTACTTC. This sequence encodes CASSLAGAGYYEQYF. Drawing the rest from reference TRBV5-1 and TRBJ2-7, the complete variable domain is KAGVTQTPRYLIKTRGQQVTLSCSPISGHRSVSWYQQTPGQGLQFLFEYFSETQRNKGNFPGRFSGRQFSNSRSEMNVSTLELGDSALYLCASSLAGAGYYEQYFGPGTRLTVT.

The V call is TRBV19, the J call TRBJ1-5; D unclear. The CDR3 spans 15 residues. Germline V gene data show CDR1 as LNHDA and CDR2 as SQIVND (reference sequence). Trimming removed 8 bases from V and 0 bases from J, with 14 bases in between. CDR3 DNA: TGTGCCAGTCCCGTACCCCAGGTTAGCAATCAGCCCCAGCATTTT. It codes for CASPVPQVSNQPQHF.

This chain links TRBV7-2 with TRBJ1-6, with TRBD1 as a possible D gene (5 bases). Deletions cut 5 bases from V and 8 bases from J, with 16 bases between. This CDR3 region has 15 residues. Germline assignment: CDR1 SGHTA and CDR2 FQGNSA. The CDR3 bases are TGTGCCAGCAGCCCTGGTCAGGGCCTTTATTCACCCCTCCACTTT. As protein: CASSPGQGLYSPLHF.

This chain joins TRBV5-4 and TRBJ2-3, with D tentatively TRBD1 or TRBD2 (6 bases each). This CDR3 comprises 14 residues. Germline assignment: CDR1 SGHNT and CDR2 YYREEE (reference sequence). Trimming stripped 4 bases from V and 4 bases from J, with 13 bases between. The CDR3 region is CASSGRGHPDTQYF. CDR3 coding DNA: TGTGCCAGCAGCGGACGGGGGCACCCAGATACGCAGTATTTT.

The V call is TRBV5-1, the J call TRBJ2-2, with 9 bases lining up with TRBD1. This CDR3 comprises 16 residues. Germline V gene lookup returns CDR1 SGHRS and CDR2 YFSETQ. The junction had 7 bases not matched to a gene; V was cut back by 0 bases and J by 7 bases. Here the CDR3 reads CASSLDRGPTFGELFF. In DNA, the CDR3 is TGCGCCAGCAGCTTGGACAGGGGGCCAACATTCGGGGAGCTGTTTTTT.

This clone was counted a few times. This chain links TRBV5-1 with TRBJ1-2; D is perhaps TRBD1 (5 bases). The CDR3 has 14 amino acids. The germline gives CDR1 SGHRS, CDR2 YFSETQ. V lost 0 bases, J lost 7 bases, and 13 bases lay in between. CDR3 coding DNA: TGCGCCAGCAGCTTGGAGGGGTATATAGGTGGCTACACCTTC. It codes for CASSLEGYIGGYTF.

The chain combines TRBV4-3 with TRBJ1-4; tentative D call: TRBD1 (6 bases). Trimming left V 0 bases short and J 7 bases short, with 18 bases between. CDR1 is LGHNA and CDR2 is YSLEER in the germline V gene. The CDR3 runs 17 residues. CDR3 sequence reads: CASSQEIRTGFSEKLFF. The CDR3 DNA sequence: TGCGCCAGCAGCCAAGAAATTCGCACAGGGTTCTCTGAAAAACTGTTTTTT.

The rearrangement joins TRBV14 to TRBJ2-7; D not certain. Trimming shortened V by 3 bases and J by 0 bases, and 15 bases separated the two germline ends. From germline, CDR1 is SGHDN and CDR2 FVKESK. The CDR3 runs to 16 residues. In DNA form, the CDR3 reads TGTGCCAGCAGCCAGTCAGAGTGGCTCAGCTCCTACGAGCAGTACTTC. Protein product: CASSQSEWLSSYEQYF.

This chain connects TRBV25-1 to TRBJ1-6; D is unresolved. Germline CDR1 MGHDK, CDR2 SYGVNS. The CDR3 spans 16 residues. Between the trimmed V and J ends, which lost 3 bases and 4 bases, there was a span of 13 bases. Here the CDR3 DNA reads TGTGCCAGCAGTGAGAGACGGGGTGGGTATAATTCACCCCTCCACTTT. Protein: CASSERRGGYNSPLHF.

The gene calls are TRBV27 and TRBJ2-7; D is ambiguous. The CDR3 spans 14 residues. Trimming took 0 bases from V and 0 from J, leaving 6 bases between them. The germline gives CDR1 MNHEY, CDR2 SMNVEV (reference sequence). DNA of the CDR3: TGTGCCAGCAGTTTATCGAGTGTCTCCTACGAGCAGTACTTC. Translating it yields CASSLSSVSYEQYF.

The CDR3 region is CASSWGLAGASTDTQYF. The CDR3 nucleotides read TGCGCCAGCAGCTGGGGACTAGCGGGGGCCTCCACAGATACGCAGTATTTT. This chain connects TRBV5-1 to TRBJ2-3; 14 bases align to TRBD2. This CDR3 is 17 amino acids long. In germline, CDR1 is SGHRS, CDR2 YFSETQ. The J segment lost 2 bases and the V segment lost 3 bases, leaving 5 bases of the junction unmatched.

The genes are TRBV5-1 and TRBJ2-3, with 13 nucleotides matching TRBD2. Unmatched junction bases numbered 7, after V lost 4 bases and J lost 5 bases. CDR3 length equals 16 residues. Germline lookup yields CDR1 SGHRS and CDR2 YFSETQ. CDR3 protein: CASSPTGTSGVDTQYF. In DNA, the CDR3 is TGCGCCAGCAGCCCCACCGGGACTAGCGGGGTAGATACGCAGTATTTT.

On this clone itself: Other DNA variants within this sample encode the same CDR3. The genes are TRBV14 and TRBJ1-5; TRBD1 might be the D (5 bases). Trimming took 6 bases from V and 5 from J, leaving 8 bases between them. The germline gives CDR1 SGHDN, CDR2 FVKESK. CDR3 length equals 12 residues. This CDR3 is CASSQGYQPQHF. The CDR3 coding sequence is TGTGCCAGCAGTCAGGGTTATCAGCCCCAGCATTTT.

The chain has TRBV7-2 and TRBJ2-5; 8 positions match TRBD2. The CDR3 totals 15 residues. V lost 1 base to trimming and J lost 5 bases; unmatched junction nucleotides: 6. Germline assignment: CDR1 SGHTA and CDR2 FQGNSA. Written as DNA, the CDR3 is TGTGCCAGCAGCTTAGTCGGCCAGCGGGGGGAGACCCAGTACTTC. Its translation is CASSLVGQRGETQYF.

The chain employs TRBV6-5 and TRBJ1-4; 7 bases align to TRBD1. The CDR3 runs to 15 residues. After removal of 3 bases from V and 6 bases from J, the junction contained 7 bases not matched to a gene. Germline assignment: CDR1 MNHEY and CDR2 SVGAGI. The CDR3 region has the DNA TGTGCCAGCAGTTATTCGACAGGGAAGGATGAAAAACTGTTTTTT. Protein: CASSYSTGKDEKLFF.

CDR3 region: CASSFGGGADTQYF. In nucleotides, the CDR3 is TGTGCCAGCAGCTTCGGCGGGGGGGCTGATACGCAGTATTTT. The J gene is TRBJ2-3, the V gene TRBV5-4; 9 positions agree with TRBD2. This CDR3 is built from 14 residues. CDR1 is SGHNT, CDR2 YYREEE, per germline (reference sequence). V shed 2 bases, J shed 6 bases, and the junction held 4 bases outside the gene matches.